The clone carrying this TCR beta chain was seen just once. This sample stems from a study of blood T cell repertoires in COVID-19. Study in general: Nucleic acid was either cDNA or gDNA, and it came from T cells, B-cell-depleted T cells, or PBMCs.

Sequencing used immunoSEQ multiplex PCR; TCRdb keeps in-frame clones, though not all of them. The sample carries some 180,000 clones, roughly 88% recorded once. The CDR3 spans 13 residues. Germline-derived CDR1 and CDR2 are SGDLS and YYNGEE. V shed 4 bases, J shed 7 bases, and the junction held 7 bases outside the gene matches. Patients at the Seattle site were enrolled during active infection and followed longitudinally. The rearrangement uses TRBV9 and TRBJ1-2, with 7 nucleotides matching TRBD1. The sequenced material came from peripheral blood. The sequence came from a woman aged 40 to 50 with COVID-19, enrolled during active disease. The DNA for the CDR3 is TGTGCCAGCAGCCCAACAGGGGACCGTGGCTACACCTTC. Its protein product is CASSPTGDRGYTF. The full variable domain, rest sourced from reference TRBV9 and TRBJ1-2, is DSGVTQTPKHLITATGQRVTLRCSPRSGDLSVYWYQQSLDQGLQFLIQYYNGEERAKGNILERFSAQQFPDLHSELNLSSLELGDSALYFCASSPTGDRGYTFGSGTRLTVV.